A selection of T cell receptor beta chains follows, all from one sample in a study of Graves' ophthalmopathy and Graves' hyperthyroidism. TCRdb used MiXCR to reprocess the multiplex PCR reads, holding one entry per CDR3 protein. The sample has approximately 700,000 distinct CDR3 sequences, about two fifths seen once. Sequenced input: peripheral blood. The receptors here all came from an adult man with Graves' ophthalmopathy. CDR3s include the opening cysteine and the closing phenylalanine or tryptophan. The D gene is left open where the match is weak. Size is omitted from some rows. Given values are once, few, many or a class for expanded clones.

d_gene: TRBD1
len: 15
j_gene: TRBJ1-2
abundance: NA
v_gene: TRBV10-3
CDR3nt: TGTGCCAGCAGCCACCGACAGGGGTTTAACTATGGCTACACCTTC
CDR3aa: CASSHRQGFNYGYTF

d_gene: NA
len: 12
j_gene: TRBJ1-1
abundance: many
v_gene: TRBV7-9
CDR3nt: TGTGCCAGCAGCCCTTGGGCCACTGAAGCTTTCTTT
CDR3aa: CASSPWATEAFF

d_gene: TRBD2
len: 13
j_gene: TRBJ2-3
abundance: few
v_gene: TRBV29-1
CDR3nt: TGCAGCGGGTTAGCGGGAGTGGCAGATACGCAGTATTTT
CDR3aa: CSGLAGVADTQYF

d_gene: TRBD1
len: 14
j_gene: TRBJ1-1
abundance: many
v_gene: TRBV5-1
CDR3nt: TGCGCCAGCAGCCCGACAGGGCCGGGCACTGAAGCTTTCTTT
CDR3aa: CASSPTGPGTEAFF

d_gene: TRBD1
len: 16
j_gene: TRBJ2-5
abundance: once
v_gene: TRBV10-3
CDR3nt: TGTGCCATCAGGGCCAGGGGACACGGGACAGGATCGCCCCAGTACTTC
CDR3aa: CAIRARGHGTGSPQYF

d_gene: NA
len: 16
j_gene: TRBJ2-5
abundance: many
v_gene: TRBV7-8
CDR3nt: TGTGCCAGCAGCTTCAGGGAGGGGGCGGGGGAAGAGACCCAGTACTTC
CDR3aa: CASSFREGAGEETQYF

d_gene: NA
len: 15
j_gene: TRBJ1-5
abundance: many
v_gene: TRBV12-3/TRBV12-4
CDR3nt: TGTGCCAGCAGTTTGGCGGGGAAATTGGGTCAGCCCCAGCATTTT
CDR3aa: CASSLAGKLGQPQHF

d_gene: TRBD1
len: 13
j_gene: TRBJ2-1
abundance: once
v_gene: TRBV7-9
CDR3nt: TGTGCCAGCAGCCCACAACAGGGGCATGAGCAGTTCTTC
CDR3aa: CASSPQQGHEQFF

d_gene: TRBD1
len: 16
j_gene: TRBJ2-7
abundance: NA
v_gene: TRBV7-6
CDR3nt: TGTGCCAGCAGCTTAGTTGCGACAGGGGTCACCTACGAGCAGTACTTC
CDR3aa: CASSLVATGVTYEQYF

d_gene: NA
len: 13
j_gene: TRBJ1-5
abundance: NA
v_gene: TRBV2
CDR3nt: TGTGCCAGCAGTCCCAGGGGAGGGGAGACCCAGCATTTT
CDR3aa: CASSPRGGETQHF

d_gene: TRBD1
len: 13
j_gene: TRBJ1-1
abundance: NA
v_gene: TRBV9
CDR3nt: TGTGCCAGCAGCGTGGGACAGGGGTCTGAAGCTTTCTTT
CDR3aa: CASSVGQGSEAFF

d_gene: TRBD1
len: 17
j_gene: TRBJ2-6
abundance: many
v_gene: TRBV29-1
CDR3nt: TGCAGCGTTGAGGGGACAGTACACAACTCTGGGGCCAACGTCCTGACTTTC
CDR3aa: CSVEGTVHNSGANVLTF

d_gene: NA
len: 16
j_gene: TRBJ2-7
abundance: NA
v_gene: TRBV5-8
CDR3nt: TGTGCCAGCAGCGTAGTAGAAGAACTCAATTCCTACGAGCAGTACTTC
CDR3aa: CASSVVEELNSYEQYF

d_gene: NA
len: 15
j_gene: TRBJ1-6
abundance: many
v_gene: TRBV7-9
CDR3nt: TGTGCCAGCAGCTTGAGCCTTGAGGGGGATTCACCCCTCCACTTT
CDR3aa: CASSLSLEGDSPLHF

d_gene: NA
len: 12
j_gene: TRBJ2-2
abundance: NA
v_gene: TRBV7-6
CDR3nt: TGTGCCAGCAGCTTCGGGACCGCGGAGCTGTTTTTT
CDR3aa: CASSFGTAELFF

d_gene: TRBD1
len: 24
j_gene: TRBJ1-1
abundance: NA
v_gene: TRBV5-1
CDR3nt: TGCGCCAGCAGCTGTCTCTACCCCCCGATGGGACAGGGTGCGTGGATCCTATTGAACACTGAAGCTTTCTTT
CDR3aa: CASSCLYPPMGQGAWILLNTEAFF

d_gene: NA
len: 14
j_gene: TRBJ2-7
abundance: NA
v_gene: TRBV29-1
CDR3nt: TGCAGCGTTGTAAGCTTGGACAGTCTCTACGAGCAGTACTTC
CDR3aa: CSVVSLDSLYEQYF

d_gene: NA
len: 13
j_gene: TRBJ1-1
abundance: NA
v_gene: TRBV20-1
CDR3nt: TGCAGTGCTAGACGTCCGGGGGATACTGAAGCTTTCTTT
CDR3aa: CSARRPGDTEAFF

d_gene: TRBD2
len: 18
j_gene: TRBJ2-2
abundance: NA
v_gene: TRBV10-3
CDR3nt: TGTGCCAGCAGTTACTCATGGACTAGCGGATTGAACACCGGGGAGCTGTTTTTT
CDR3aa: CASSYSWTSGLNTGELFF

d_gene: TRBD1
len: 15
j_gene: TRBJ1-2
abundance: many
v_gene: TRBV9
CDR3nt: TGTGCCAGCAGCGTCTCGGGACAGCTTAACTATGGCTACACCTTC
CDR3aa: CASSVSGQLNYGYTF

d_gene: NA
len: 14
j_gene: TRBJ2-2
abundance: many
v_gene: TRBV7-9
CDR3nt: TGTGCCAGCAGCTTAGTAAGGAACACCGGGGAGCTGTTTTTT
CDR3aa: CASSLVRNTGELFF

d_gene: NA
len: 15
j_gene: TRBJ1-5
abundance: many
v_gene: TRBV4-3
CDR3nt: TGCGCCAGCAGCCAAGAATTACTGTCGAATCAGCCCCAGCATTTT
CDR3aa: CASSQELLSNQPQHF

d_gene: TRBD1
len: 16
j_gene: TRBJ2-2
abundance: many
v_gene: TRBV10-3
CDR3nt: TGTGCCATCAAGAATACAGGGGATTGGAACACCGGGGAGCTGTTTTTT
CDR3aa: CAIKNTGDWNTGELFF

d_gene: NA
len: 16
j_gene: TRBJ1-1
abundance: few
v_gene: TRBV7-2
CDR3nt: TGCGCCAGCAGCCAGGCACCGGGACCGCCAAACACTGAAGCTTTCTTT
CDR3aa: CASSQAPGPPNTEAFF